Shown below are 32 T cell receptor beta chains from a single sample sequenced in a study of beta chain features in type 1 diabetes. As every portion of the isolated RNA was reverse transcribed, the sequencing read expressed TCRB transcripts. Using immunoSEQ multiplex PCR, the repertoire was profiled, and TCRdb retains in-frame clones only, with some absent. The sample comprises about 260,000 clones, around 65% of which are singletons, and approximately 0.05% rests with the top ten. Sequencing input: naive CD4+ T cells from blood. The source of these receptors is a man aged 25-45 years in good health.

V usage is TRBV5-1 and J usage is TRBJ2-5; D uncertain. The germline V and J ends were trimmed by 1 base and 2 bases, with 6 bases remaining between them. CDR3 size: 13 residues. CDR1 is SGHRS, CDR2 YFSETQ, per germline. The CDR3, as DNA: TGCGCCAGCAGCTTGAGGATACAAGAGACCCAGTACTTC. Translated, it gives CASSLRIQETQYF.

The genes are TRBV29-1 and TRBJ2-5; 7 nucleotides line up with TRBD2. CDR1 and CDR2 (germline): SQVTM, ANQGSEA. This CDR3 comprises 16 residues. V lost 8 bases and J lost 5; bases outside the gene matches: 20. In DNA, the CDR3 is TGCAGCTCCTTCCGGGCTAGCGGAATTCCGGTGGAGACCCAGTACTTC. It translates to CSSFRASGIPVETQYF.

This chain uses TRBV2 with TRBJ2-3, with D perhaps given as TRBD1 or TRBD2 (5 bases each). The CDR3 totals 12 residues. V lost 6 bases, J lost 3 bases, and 7 bases lay in between. Per germline, CDR1 SNHLY and CDR2 FYNNEI. CDR3 residues: CASSWGTDTQYF. As DNA, the CDR3 is TGTGCCAGCAGCTGGGGGACAGATACGCAGTATTTT.

The chain has TRBV6-5 and TRBJ2-3; D is undetermined. V was shortened by 6 bases and J by 0 bases, with 10 bases between the two germline ends. There are 14 residues in the CDR3. Germline CDR1 and CDR2: MNHEY and SVGAGI. CDR3 sequence (DNA): TGTGCCAGCAGACCGGACGGTAGCACAGATACGCAGTATTTT. As protein: CASRPDGSTDTQYF.

The rearrangement joins TRBV7-9 to TRBJ2-1; the D gene is possibly TRBD1 (5 bases). The CDR3 totals 15 residues. The V and J ends lost 1 base and 3 bases respectively, with 10 bases between them. Germline CDR1 reads SEHNR; CDR2 reads FQNEAQ (reference sequence). The CDR3 DNA is TGTGCCAGCAGCTTAGTCCCTGACAGCTACAATGAGCAGTTCTTC. Its translation is CASSLVPDSYNEQFF. The entire variable domain, with the rest obtained from reference TRBV7-9 and TRBJ2-1, is as follows: DTGVSQNPRHKITKRGQNVTFRCDPISEHNRLYWYRQTLGQGPEFLTYFQNEAQLEKSRLLSDRFSAERPKGSFSTLEIQRTEQGDSAMYLCASSLVPDSYNEQFFGPGTRLTVL.

This chain uses TRBV29-1 with TRBJ2-1; 8 bases match TRBD2. CDR1 SQVTM and CDR2 ANQGSEA come from the germline V gene. The CDR3 sequence is 14 residues long. V trimming: 7 bases; J trimming: 6 bases; junction bases outside the gene matches: 11. The CDR3 DNA sequence: TGCAGCGGCGGAGCGGGAGTAATCGTCAATGAGCAGTTCTTC. This codes for CSGGAGVIVNEQFF.

The chain has TRBV9 and TRBJ2-1; maybe TRBD2 (6 bases). From germline, CDR1 is SGDLS and CDR2 YYNGEE. Trimming shortened V by 5 bases and J by 4 bases, and 16 bases separated the two germline ends. The CDR3 runs to 15 residues. CDR3 sequence reads: CASSLGGAPYNEQFF. In DNA, the CDR3 is TGTGCCAGCAGTCTTGGCGGGGCTCCATACAATGAGCAGTTCTTC.

The chain recombines TRBV4-1 with TRBJ2-5; TRBD1 or TRBD2 may be the D gene (5 bases each). This CDR3 contains 11 residues. Per the germline V gene, CDR1 is MGHRA and CDR2 is YSYEKL. V gave up 0 bases and J gave up 13 bases, with 9 bases separating them. The CDR3 spells CASSQDRDVYF. The CDR3 DNA follows: TGCGCCAGCAGCCAAGATCGGGACGTGTACTTC.

The J gene is TRBJ2-5, the V gene TRBV14; D is perhaps TRBD1 or TRBD2 (5 bases each). CDR3 length: 14 amino acids. V lost 1 base and J 7 bases, leaving 13 bases between the germline ends. Germline V lookup: CDR1 SGHDN, CDR2 FVKESK. In DNA form, the CDR3 reads TGTGCCAGCAGCCAAGTTCCCGGGGCGGGGACCCAGTACTTC. This encodes CASSQVPGAGTQYF.

The chain links TRBV7-9 to TRBJ2-4, with TRBD1 matching over 10 bases. This CDR3 is built from 16 residues. V shed 4 bases, J shed 6 bases, and the junction held 9 bases outside the gene matches. Germline CDR1 reads SEHNR; CDR2 reads FQNEAQ (reference sequence). CDR3 nucleotide sequence: TGTGCCAGCAGCTATAAACCGGGACAGGGGAGAAACATTCAGTACTTC. Its translation: CASSYKPGQGRNIQYF.

The CDR3 region is CASSLRQGTDTQYF. In nucleotides, the CDR3 is TGTGCCAGCAGCCTGAGACAGGGAACAGATACGCAGTATTTT. The gene calls are TRBV14 and TRBJ2-3; 7 nucleotides match TRBD1. Germline assignment: CDR1 SGHDN and CDR2 FVKESK. The CDR3 extends over 14 amino acids. The ends lost 4 bases at V and 3 bases at J; junction bases unmatched: 4.

The rearrangement joins TRBV30 to TRBJ2-5; no reliable D call. Germline CDR1 and CDR2: GTSNPN and SVGIG (reference sequence). V lost 4 bases and J 2 bases, leaving 11 bases between the germline ends. The CDR3 length is 13 residues. The CDR3 spells CAWTTQSQETQYF. CDR3 DNA: TGTGCCTGGACAACCCAATCACAAGAGACCCAGTACTTC.

The chain is built from TRBV5-1 and TRBJ2-1; tentatively, D is TRBD2 (5 bases). The CDR3 has 14 amino acids. Trimming cost V 2 bases and J 1 base, with 7 bases left between them. Looked up from germline, CDR1 is SGHRS and CDR2 is YFSETQ. CDR3 nucleotide sequence: TGCGCCAGCAGCTTTCCGGGGTCCTACAATGAGCAGTTCTTC. It specifies CASSFPGSYNEQFF.

The chain combines TRBV12-5 with TRBJ2-1; D gene ambiguous. The CDR3 is 12 amino acids. V was trimmed by 3 bases and J by 7 bases, leaving 7 bases between them. Germline V CDR1 and CDR2: LGHNT, FRNRAP. The CDR3 sequence: CASGFRSNEQFF. The CDR3 region has the DNA TGTGCTAGTGGTTTTCGTTCGAATGAGCAGTTCTTC.

The genes are TRBV11-2 and TRBJ2-3, with TRBD1 matching 7 bases. This CDR3 contains 15 residues. Trimming at V came to 5 bases and at J to 0 bases, leaving 5 bases not matched to a gene. In germline, CDR1 is SGHAT, CDR2 FQNNGV. The DNA for the CDR3 is TGTGCCAGCAGCCGGGACAGCTCTAGCACAGATACGCAGTATTTT. It translates to CASSRDSSSTDTQYF.

The chain recombines TRBV14 with TRBJ2-5; TRBD1 matches at 9 bases. The CDR3 contains 15 residues. Germline V gene data show CDR1 as SGHDN and CDR2 as FVKESK. V trimming: 4 bases; J trimming: 4 bases; junction bases outside the gene matches: 7. The CDR3 region is CASSLGTGRVETQYF. CDR3 in DNA: TGTGCCAGCAGCCTCGGGACAGGGCGGGTAGAGACCCAGTACTTC. Complete variable domain (other parts from reference TRBV14 and TRBJ2-5): EAGVTQFPSHSVIEKGQTVTLRCDPISGHDNLYWYRRVMGKEIKFLLHFVKESKQDESGMPNNRFLAERTGGTYSTLKVQPAELEDSGVYFCASSLGTGRVETQYFGPGTRLLVL.

V usage is TRBV4-2 and J usage is TRBJ1-1; D unclear. The germline CDR1 and CDR2 sequences are LGHNA and YNFKEQ. V shed 0 bases and J shed 6 bases, with 11 bases lying between them. CDR3 length: 14 residues. CDR3 DNA sequence: TGTGCCAGCAGCCAAGATCGTTCCGGGGCTGAAGCTTTCTTT. This translates into CASSQDRSGAEAFF.

The chain couples TRBV7-8 to TRBJ2-7, with D perhaps matching TRBD1 (5 bases). CDR1 and CDR2 from the germline V gene are SGHVS and FQNEAQ. CDR3 length: 15 amino acids. V was trimmed by 0 bases and J by 1 base, leaving 10 bases between them. CDR3 residues: CASSLAQGQSYEQYF. CDR3 nucleotide sequence: TGTGCCAGCAGCTTAGCGCAGGGCCAATCCTACGAGCAGTACTTC.

This chain links TRBV29-1 with TRBJ1-2, with TRBD1 matching 9 bases. CDR3 size: 13 residues. The V segment lost 6 bases and the J segment 4 bases; nucleotides outside the gene matches: 6. Germline V gene sequence: CDR1 SQVTM, CDR2 ANQGSEA. CDR3: CSVAPGQGYGYTF. CDR3 nucleotides: TGCAGCGTCGCCCCGGGACAGGGCTATGGCTACACCTTC.

V and J are TRBV30 and TRBJ2-1; weak D call: TRBD2 (6 bases). CDR3 length equals 17 residues. V was pared by 1 base and J by 5 bases, with 21 bases between. Germline values: CDR1 GTSNPN, CDR2 SVGIG (reference sequence). CDR3 sequence reads: CAWSALKWVLADNEQFF. CDR3 in DNA: TGTGCCTGGAGTGCTCTTAAATGGGTTTTAGCGGACAATGAGCAGTTCTTC.

The chain carries TRBV13 and TRBJ2-4; tentatively, D is TRBD2 (6 bases). The V end was cut by 0 bases, the J end by 1 base, with 13 bases between. This CDR3 spans 17 amino acids. Germline V gene lookup returns CDR1 PRHDT and CDR2 FYEKMQ (reference sequence). The CDR3 bases are TGTGCCAGCAGCTTAGGTCGGGAGTCAAGGGCCAAAAACATTCAGTACTTC. This gives the protein CASSLGRESRAKNIQYF.

The chain joins TRBV9 to TRBJ2-7, with D possibly called TRBD1 or TRBD2 (5 bases each). The CDR3 covers 14 residues. V lost 1 base, J lost 0 bases, and 8 bases lay in between. Germline assignment: CDR1 SGDLS and CDR2 YYNGEE. The CDR3 DNA sequence: TGTGCCAGCAGCGTACGGGACGTCTCCTACGAGCAGTACTTC. It translates to CASSVRDVSYEQYF.

This clone occurred a few times. The chain is built from TRBV7-9 and TRBJ2-1; either TRBD1 or TRBD2 may fit D (5 bases each). This CDR3 is 18 amino acids long. The germline V gene encodes CDR1 SEHNR and CDR2 FQNEAQ (reference sequence). Deletions cut 2 bases from V and 4 bases from J, with 21 bases between. The DNA of the CDR3 is TGTGCCAGCAGCTTAATTTTCCGACAGCGGCCGGCTTACAATGAGCAGTTCTTC. Translation gives CASSLIFRQRPAYNEQFF.

CDR3 protein: CASSRTATNEKLFF. Here the CDR3 DNA reads TGTGCCAGCAGTCGGACAGCAACTAATGAAAAACTGTTTTTT. The rearrangement uses TRBV6-5 and TRBJ1-4; D is possibly TRBD1 (6 bases). Deletions cut 5 bases from V and 0 bases from J, with 7 bases between. The CDR3 length is 14 residues. From germline, CDR1 is MNHEY and CDR2 SVGAGI.

The chain uses TRBV2 and TRBJ2-1; 15 bases agree with TRBD2. This CDR3 spans 15 amino acids. With V trimmed by 4 bases and J by 9 bases, 4 bases remained unmatched. Germline V gives CDR1 SNHLY, CDR2 FYNNEI. The CDR3, as DNA: TGTGCCAGCAGTGTGGGACTAGCGGGAGGTGTTGAGCAGTTCTTC. It specifies CASSVGLAGGVEQFF.

This rearrangement joins TRBV7-9 to TRBJ2-2; TRBD1 aligns across 8 bases. V dropped 5 bases and J dropped 3; count of bases not matched to a gene: 5. The germline V gene has CDR1 SEHNR and CDR2 FQNEAQ (reference sequence). CDR3 length equals 15 residues. The CDR3 DNA sequence: TGTGCCAGCAGCCCCATGACAGGGGACACCGGGGAGCTGTTTTTT. Translated: CASSPMTGDTGELFF.

The gene calls are TRBV30 and TRBJ1-1, with D uncertain. V lost 3 bases to trimming and J lost 1 base, with 9 bases between them. Germline V lookup: CDR1 GTSNPN, CDR2 SVGIG (reference sequence). This CDR3 has 13 amino acids. The CDR3 reads CAWRREGNTEAFF. CDR3 nucleotide sequence: TGTGCCTGGAGAAGGGAAGGGAACACTGAAGCTTTCTTT.

This clone was counted a few times. The rearrangement uses TRBV30 and TRBJ2-7; D is perhaps TRBD1 or TRBD2 (6 bases each). Germline V gives CDR1 GTSNPN, CDR2 SVGIG (reference sequence). Trimming pared 2 bases from V and 5 bases from J, leaving 13 bases between. The CDR3 totals 13 residues. The DNA for the CDR3 is TGTGCCTGGAGTATCGGGGGCGGGAACGAGCAGTACTTC. Protein product: CAWSIGGGNEQYF.

The J gene is TRBJ1-2, the V gene TRBV25-1; D gene uncertain. Germline V gene data show CDR1 as MGHDK and CDR2 as SYGVNS. Trimming took 6 bases from V and 7 from J, leaving 21 bases between them. The CDR3 spans 15 residues. The CDR3 DNA follows: TGTGCCAGCAGCGCAGGACTGGGGATCACAAGTGGCTACACCTTC. It is translated as CASSAGLGITSGYTF.

The chain has TRBV30 and TRBJ2-5; D is perhaps TRBD1 (5 bases). CDR3 length: 13 amino acids. Germline values: CDR1 GTSNPN, CDR2 SVGIG (reference sequence). Trimming removed 5 bases at V and 1 base at J, with 11 bases between. Here the CDR3 DNA reads TGTGCCTGGGGCAGGGTGGGCCAAGAGACCCAGTACTTC. Translation gives CAWGRVGQETQYF.

Comments on this clone: Additional DNA sequences in this sample encode the identical CDR3. The chain employs TRBV4-3 and TRBJ2-5; D gene unclear. V lost 0 bases and J lost 5, with 7 bases in between. The CDR3 consists of 13 residues. CDR1 and CDR2 from the germline V gene are LGHNA and YSLEER. The CDR3 DNA reads TGCGCCAGCAGCCAAGACGTTGGCGAGACCCAGTACTTC. This gives the protein CASSQDVGETQYF.

The count of this clone is one. The chain carries TRBV19 and TRBJ2-7; tentative D call: TRBD2 (6 bases). Germline CDR1 LNHDA, CDR2 SQIVND (reference sequence). Trimming removed 5 bases at V and 3 bases at J, with 11 bases between. The CDR3 is made up of 13 amino acids. CDR3 residues: CASSPGLSYEQYF. The CDR3 DNA reads as TGTGCCAGTAGTCCCGGACTAAGCTACGAGCAGTACTTC.